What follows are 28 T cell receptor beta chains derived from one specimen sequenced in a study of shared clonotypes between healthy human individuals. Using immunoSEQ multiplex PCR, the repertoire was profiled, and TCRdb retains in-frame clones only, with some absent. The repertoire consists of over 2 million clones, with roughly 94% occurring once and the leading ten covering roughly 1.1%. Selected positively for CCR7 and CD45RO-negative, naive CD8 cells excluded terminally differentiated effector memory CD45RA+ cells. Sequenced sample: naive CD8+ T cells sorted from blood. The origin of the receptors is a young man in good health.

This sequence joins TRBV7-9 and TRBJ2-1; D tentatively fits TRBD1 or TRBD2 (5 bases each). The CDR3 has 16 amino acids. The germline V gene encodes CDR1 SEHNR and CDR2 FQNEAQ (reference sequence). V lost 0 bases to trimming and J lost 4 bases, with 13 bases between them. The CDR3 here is CASSLAQGPRYNEQFF. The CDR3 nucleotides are TGTGCCAGCAGCTTAGCGCAGGGACCCCGGTACAATGAGCAGTTCTTC. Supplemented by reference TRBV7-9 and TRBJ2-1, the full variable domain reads DTGVSQNPRHKITKRGQNVTFRCDPISEHNRLYWYRQTLGQGPEFLTYFQNEAQLEKSRLLSDRFSAERPKGSFSTLEIQRTEQGDSAMYLCASSLAQGPRYNEQFFGPGTRLTVL.

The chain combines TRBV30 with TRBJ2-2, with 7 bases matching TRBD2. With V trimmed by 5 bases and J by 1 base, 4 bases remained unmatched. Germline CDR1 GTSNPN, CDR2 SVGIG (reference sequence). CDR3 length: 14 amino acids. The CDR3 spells CAWDSGQNTGELFF. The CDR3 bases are TGTGCCTGGGATAGCGGGCAGAACACCGGGGAGCTGTTTTTT.

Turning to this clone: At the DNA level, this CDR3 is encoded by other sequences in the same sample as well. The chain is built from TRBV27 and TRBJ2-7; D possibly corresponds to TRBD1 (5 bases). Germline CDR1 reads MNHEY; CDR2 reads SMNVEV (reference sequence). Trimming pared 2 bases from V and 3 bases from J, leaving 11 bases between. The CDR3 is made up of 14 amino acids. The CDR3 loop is CASSLTGHNYEQYF. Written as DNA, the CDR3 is TGTGCCAGCAGTTTAACTGGACACAACTACGAGCAGTACTTC.

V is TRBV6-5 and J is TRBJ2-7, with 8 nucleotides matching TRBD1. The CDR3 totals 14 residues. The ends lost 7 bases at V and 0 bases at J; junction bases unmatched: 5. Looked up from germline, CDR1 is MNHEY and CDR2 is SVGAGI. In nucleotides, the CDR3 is TGTGCCAGCATTCCTGACAGGGGCTCCTACGAGCAGTACTTC. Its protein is CASIPDRGSYEQYF.

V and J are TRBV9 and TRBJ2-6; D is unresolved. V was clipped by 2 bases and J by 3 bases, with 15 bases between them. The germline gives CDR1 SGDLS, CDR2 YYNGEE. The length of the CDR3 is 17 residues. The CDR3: CASSVSEFMVGANVLTF. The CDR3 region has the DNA TGTGCCAGCAGCGTTTCGGAGTTTATGGTTGGGGCCAACGTCCTGACTTTC.

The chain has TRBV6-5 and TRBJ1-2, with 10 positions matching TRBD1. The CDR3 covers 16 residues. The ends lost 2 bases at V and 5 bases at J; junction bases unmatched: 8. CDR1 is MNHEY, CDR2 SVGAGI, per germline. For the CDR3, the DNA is TGTGCCAGCAGTTACGGGACAGGGGAATCTAGTTATGGCTACACCTTC. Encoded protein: CASSYGTGESSYGYTF.

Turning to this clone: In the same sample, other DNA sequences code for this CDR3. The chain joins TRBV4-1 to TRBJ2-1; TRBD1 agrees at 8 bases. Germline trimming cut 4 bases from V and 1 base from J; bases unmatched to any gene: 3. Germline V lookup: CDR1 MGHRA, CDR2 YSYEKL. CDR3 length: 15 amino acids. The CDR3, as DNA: TGCGCCAGCAGCCTAACAGGGGGGTCCTACAATGAGCAGTTCTTC. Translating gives CASSLTGGSYNEQFF.

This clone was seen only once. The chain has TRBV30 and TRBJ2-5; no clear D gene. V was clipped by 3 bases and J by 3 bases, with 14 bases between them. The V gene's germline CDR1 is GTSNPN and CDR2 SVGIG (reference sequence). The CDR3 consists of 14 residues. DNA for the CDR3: TGTGCCTGGAGAGCCCGAGGAAGCAAAGAGACCCAGTACTTC. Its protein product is CAWRARGSKETQYF. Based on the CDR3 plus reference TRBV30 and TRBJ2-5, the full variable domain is SQTIHQWPATLVQPVGSPLSLECTVEGTSNPNLYWYRQAAGRGLQLLFYSVGIGQISSEVPQNLSASRPQDRQFILSSKKLLLSDSGFYLCAWRARGSKETQYFGPGTRLLVL.

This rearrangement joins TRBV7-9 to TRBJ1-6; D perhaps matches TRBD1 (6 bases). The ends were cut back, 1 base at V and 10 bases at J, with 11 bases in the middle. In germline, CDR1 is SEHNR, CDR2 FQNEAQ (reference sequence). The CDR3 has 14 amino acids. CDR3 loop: CASSLGQGRSPLHF. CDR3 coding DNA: TGTGCCAGCAGCTTAGGGCAGGGGAGGTCACCCCTCCACTTT.

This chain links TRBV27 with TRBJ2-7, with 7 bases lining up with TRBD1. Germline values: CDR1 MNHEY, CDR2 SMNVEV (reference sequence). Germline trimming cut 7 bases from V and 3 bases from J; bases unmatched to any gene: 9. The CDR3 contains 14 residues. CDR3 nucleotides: TGTGCCAGCACGCAGACAGGGTCCATCTACGAGCAGTACTTC. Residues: CASTQTGSIYEQYF.

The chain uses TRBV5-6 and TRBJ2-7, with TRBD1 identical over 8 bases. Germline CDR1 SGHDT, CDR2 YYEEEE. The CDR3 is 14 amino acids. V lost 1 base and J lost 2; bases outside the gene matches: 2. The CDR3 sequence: CASSLIRGPYEQYF. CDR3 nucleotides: TGTGCCAGCAGCTTGATCAGGGGGCCCTACGAGCAGTACTTC.

For the CDR3, the DNA is TGTGCCAGCAGGCCCGAGACAGGGAGTCTCTATGGCTACACCTTC. This codes for CASRPETGSLYGYTF. This sequence joins TRBV6-5 and TRBJ1-2; TRBD1 matches 7 bases. Trimming at V came to 6 bases and at J to 4 bases, leaving 11 bases not matched to a gene. Looked up from germline, CDR1 is MNHEY and CDR2 is SVGAGI. The length of the CDR3 is 15 residues.

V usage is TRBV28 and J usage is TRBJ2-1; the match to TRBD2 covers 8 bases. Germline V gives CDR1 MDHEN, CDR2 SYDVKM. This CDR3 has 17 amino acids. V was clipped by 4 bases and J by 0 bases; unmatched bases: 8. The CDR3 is CASSSSGSVSSYNEQFF. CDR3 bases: TGTGCCAGCAGTTCCAGCGGGAGTGTTAGCTCCTACAATGAGCAGTTCTTC.

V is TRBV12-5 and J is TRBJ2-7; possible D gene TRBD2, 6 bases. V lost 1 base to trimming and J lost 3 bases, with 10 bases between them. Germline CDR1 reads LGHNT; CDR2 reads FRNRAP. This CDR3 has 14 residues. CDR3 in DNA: TGTGCTAGTGGTTTGGGGGGACTTAGCTACGAGCAGTACTTC. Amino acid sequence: CASGLGGLSYEQYF. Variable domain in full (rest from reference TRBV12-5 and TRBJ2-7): DARVTQTPRHKVTEMGQEVTMRCQPILGHNTVFWYRQTMMQGLELLAYFRNRAPLDDSGMPKDRFSAEMPDATLATLKIQPSEPRDSAVYFCASGLGGLSYEQYFGPGTRLTVT.

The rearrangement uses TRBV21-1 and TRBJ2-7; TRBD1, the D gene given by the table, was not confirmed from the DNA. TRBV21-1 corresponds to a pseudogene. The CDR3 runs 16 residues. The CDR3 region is CASSSLRQGWLGEQYF. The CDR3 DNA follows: TGTGCCAGCAGCTCCCTCCGACAGGGATGGTTGGGGGAGCAGTACTTC.

Written as DNA, the CDR3 is TGTGCCAGCAGTGAAGAGACTAGCGATGCCGGGGAGCTGTTTTTT. Protein product: CASSEETSDAGELFF. This rearrangement joins TRBV2 to TRBJ2-2; 8 bases align to TRBD2. Germline CDR1 is SNHLY and CDR2 is FYNNEI. With 1 base clipped from V and 6 bases from J, the junction kept 4 bases outside the gene matches. CDR3 length: 15 residues.

The DNA for the CDR3 is TGTGCCAGCAGTTTAATAGCGGGGGCCTACACCGGGGAGCTGTTTTTT. Its protein is CASSLIAGAYTGELFF. The chain has TRBV27 and TRBJ2-2; 9 bases line up with TRBD2. The CDR3 has 16 residues. V shed 2 bases and J 3 bases; nucleotides not matched to a gene: 4. The germline gives CDR1 MNHEY, CDR2 SMNVEV (reference sequence).

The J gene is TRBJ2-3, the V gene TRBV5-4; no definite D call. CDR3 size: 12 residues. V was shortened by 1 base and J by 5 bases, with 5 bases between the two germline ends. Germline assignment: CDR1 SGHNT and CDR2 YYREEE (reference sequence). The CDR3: CASSLREDTQYF. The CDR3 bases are TGTGCCAGCAGCTTGAGAGAAGATACGCAGTATTTT. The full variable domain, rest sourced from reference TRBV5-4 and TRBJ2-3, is ETGVTQSPTHLIKTRGQQVTLRCSSQSGHNTVSWYQQALGQGPQFIFQYYREEENGRGNFPPRFSGLQFPNYSSELNVNALELDDSALYLCASSLREDTQYFGPGTRLTVL.

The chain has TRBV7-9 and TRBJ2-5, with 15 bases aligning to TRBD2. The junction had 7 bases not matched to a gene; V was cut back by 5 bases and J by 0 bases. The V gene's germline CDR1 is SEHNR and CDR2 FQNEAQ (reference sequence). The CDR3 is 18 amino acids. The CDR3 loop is CASSGTGTSGRYQETQYF. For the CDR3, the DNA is TGTGCCAGCAGCGGGACCGGGACTAGCGGGAGGTACCAAGAGACCCAGTACTTC.

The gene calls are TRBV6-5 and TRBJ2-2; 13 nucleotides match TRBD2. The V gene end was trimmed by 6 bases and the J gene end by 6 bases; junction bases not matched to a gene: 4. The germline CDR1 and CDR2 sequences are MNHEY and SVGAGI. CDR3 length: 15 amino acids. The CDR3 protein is CASSRGLAGSGELFF. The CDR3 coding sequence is TGTGCCAGCAGCCGGGGACTAGCGGGATCCGGGGAGCTGTTTTTT.

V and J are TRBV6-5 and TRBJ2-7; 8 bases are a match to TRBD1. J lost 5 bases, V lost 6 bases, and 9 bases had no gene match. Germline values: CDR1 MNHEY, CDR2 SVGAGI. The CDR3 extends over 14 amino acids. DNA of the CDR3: TGTGCCAGCAGCCAGACAGGGGAAGACAACGAGCAGTACTTC. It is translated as CASSQTGEDNEQYF.

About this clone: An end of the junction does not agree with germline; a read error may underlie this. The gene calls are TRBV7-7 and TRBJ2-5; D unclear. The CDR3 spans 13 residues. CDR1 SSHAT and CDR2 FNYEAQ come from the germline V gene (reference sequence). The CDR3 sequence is CASSLEVGETQYF. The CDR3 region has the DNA TGTGCTAGCAGCTTAGAGGTAGGAGAGACCCAGTACTTC.

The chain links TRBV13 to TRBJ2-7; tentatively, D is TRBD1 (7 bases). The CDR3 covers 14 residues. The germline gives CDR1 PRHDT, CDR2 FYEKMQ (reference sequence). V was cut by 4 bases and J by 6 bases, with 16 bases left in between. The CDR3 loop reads CASSSDREVSEQYF. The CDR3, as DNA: TGTGCCAGCAGCTCCGACAGGGAGGTCAGCGAGCAGTACTTC. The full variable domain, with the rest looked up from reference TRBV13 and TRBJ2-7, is AAGVIQSPRHLIKEKRETATLKCYPIPRHDTVYWYQQGPGQDPQFLISFYEKMQSDKGSIPDRFSAQQFSDYHSELNMSSLELGDSALYFCASSSDREVSEQYFGPGTRLTVT.

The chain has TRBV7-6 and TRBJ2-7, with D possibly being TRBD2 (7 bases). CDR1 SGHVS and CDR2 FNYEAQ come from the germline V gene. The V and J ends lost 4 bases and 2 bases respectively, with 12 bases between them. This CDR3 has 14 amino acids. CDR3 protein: CASSWGGSTYEQYF. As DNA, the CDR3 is TGTGCCAGCAGCTGGGGGGGCAGCACCTACGAGCAGTACTTC. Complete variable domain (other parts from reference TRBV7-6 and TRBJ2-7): GAGVSQSPRYKVTKRGQDVALRCDPISGHVSLYWYRQALGQGPEFLTYFNYEAQQDKSGLPNDRFSAERPEGSISTLTIQRTEQRDSAMYRCASSWGGSTYEQYFGPGTRLTVT.

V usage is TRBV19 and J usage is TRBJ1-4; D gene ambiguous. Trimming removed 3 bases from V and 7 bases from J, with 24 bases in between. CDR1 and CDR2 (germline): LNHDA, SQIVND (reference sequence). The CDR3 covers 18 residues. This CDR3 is CASSIVVSYHEAFEKLFF. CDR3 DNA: TGTGCCAGTAGTATTGTCGTATCGTACCATGAAGCTTTTGAAAAACTGTTTTTT.

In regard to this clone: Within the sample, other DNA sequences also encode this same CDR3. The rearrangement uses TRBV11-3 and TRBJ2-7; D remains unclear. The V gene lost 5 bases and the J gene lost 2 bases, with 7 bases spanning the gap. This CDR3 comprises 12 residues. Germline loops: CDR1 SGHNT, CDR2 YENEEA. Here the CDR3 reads CASSPGTYEQYF. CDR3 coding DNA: TGTGCCAGCAGCCCAGGAACCTACGAGCAGTACTTC.

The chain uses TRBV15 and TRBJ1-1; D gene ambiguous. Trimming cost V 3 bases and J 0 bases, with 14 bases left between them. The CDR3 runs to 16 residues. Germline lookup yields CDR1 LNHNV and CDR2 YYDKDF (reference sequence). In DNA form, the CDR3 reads TGTGCCACCAGCAGCGGCCAGGACGGCATGAACACTGAAGCTTTCTTT. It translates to CATSSGQDGMNTEAFF.

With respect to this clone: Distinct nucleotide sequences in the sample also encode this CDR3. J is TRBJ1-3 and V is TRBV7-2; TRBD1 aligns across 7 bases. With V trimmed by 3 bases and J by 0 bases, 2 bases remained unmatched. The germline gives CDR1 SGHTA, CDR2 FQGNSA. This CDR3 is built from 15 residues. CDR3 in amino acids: CASSLGQSSGNTIYF. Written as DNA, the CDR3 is TGTGCCAGCAGCTTGGGACAGAGCTCTGGAAACACCATATATTTT.